This T cell receptor beta chain was captured by sequencing in a study of blood T cell repertoires in COVID-19 (dated by TCRdb to between 2020 and 2021). In terms of the full investigation: Samples covering the acute and convalescent phases of COVID-19 were provided by collaborators in the United States, Italy and Spain. The repertoires were made available in a free public database intended to serve as a resource for research on the immune response to SARS-CoV-2. A de-identified subject ID, COVID-19 status, age in years and sex were almost always included in the sample metadata. The material from the prospective study consisted of cDNA or gDNA derived from T cells, B-cell-depleted T cells, or PBMCs. Deeply sampled blood TCRbeta repertoires from subjects exposed to, actively infected with, or recovered from COVID-19 were included in the dataset. Where HLA class I and class II types were available, the types were taken from metadata supplied by the sample provider, not from assay-based typing. Samples were obtained from the ongoing ImmuneRACE study (first 160 participants) and from 1,254 subjects provided by 6 global collaborators.

TCRbeta CDR3 regions were amplified from genomic DNA by means of the immunoSEQ Assay, a bias-controlled multiplex PCR. Per the authors' processing: Nucleated cell counts per sample were estimated from amplification of reference gene primers within the assay. To quantify the absolute abundance of each unique TCRbeta CDR3 rearrangement, sequence reads were collapsed and filtered. Productive Simpson clonality was computed per sample as the square root of Simpson's diversity index over productive rearrangements. What TCRdb holds here is the immuneACCESS table cut down to in-frame rearrangements. Part of the clones is not present; checked against another copy, under half of the missing clones reflect an unresolved V gene, and the others are unexplained. The V and J calls and clone size come from that table; D and trimming were worked out from the DNA. This sample has some 250,000 clones in its table, and approximately 88% of those were observed once. About 0.8% of the sample comes from the top ten.

With regard to this clone: Its binding antigen is unknown. No quality values exist for individual bases; no much larger clone is one base distant.

V is pared back by 6 bases and J by 5 bases, with 17 bases lying between the germline termini. Reading the germline V gene gives CDR1 SNHLY and CDR2 FYNNEI. The CDR3 numbers 14 residues from cysteine through phenylalanine. This entry keeps only the CDR3 DNA: 42 bases, framed from base 1. Collaborating institutions collected whole blood in K2EDTA tubes following their own protocols. For TCRbeta analysis, collaborators shipped samples as frozen whole blood, isolated PBMCs, or DNA extracted from either of those sample types. The paper as a whole reports these results and caveats: How much clinical and demographic metadata was included differed by source and by participant, and the metadata was provided uncurated.

The V and J segments used are TRBV2 and TRBJ2-7, and TRBD1 may be the D gene, going by 6 matching bases. Sequenced material: peripheral blood. The receptor was derived from a woman in her thirties with acute or convalescent COVID-19. The CDR3 reads as follows: CASRETGFRNEQYF. The nucleotides read TGTGCCAGCAGAGAAACAGGGTTTCGAAACGAGCAGTACTTC.